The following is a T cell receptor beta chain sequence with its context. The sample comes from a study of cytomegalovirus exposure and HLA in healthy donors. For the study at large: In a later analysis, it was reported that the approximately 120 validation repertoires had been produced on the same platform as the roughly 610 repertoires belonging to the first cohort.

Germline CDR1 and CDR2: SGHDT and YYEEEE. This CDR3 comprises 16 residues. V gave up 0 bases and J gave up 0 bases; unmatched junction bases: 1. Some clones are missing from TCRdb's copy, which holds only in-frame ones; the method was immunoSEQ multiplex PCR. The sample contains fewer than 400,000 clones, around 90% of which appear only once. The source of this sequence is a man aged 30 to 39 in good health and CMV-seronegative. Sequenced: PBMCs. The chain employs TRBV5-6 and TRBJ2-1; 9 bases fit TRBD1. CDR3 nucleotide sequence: TGTGCCAGCAGCTTGGGGGACAGGGCCTCCTACAATGAGCAGTTCTTC. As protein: CASSLGDRASYNEQFF.